This T cell receptor beta chain is from a study of T cell repertoires in cytomegalovirus infection. Background on the study: Peptides in the study included HLA-C-restricted and HLA-B-restricted CMV epitopes. Matching HLA type and CMV infection were both indicated by public TCR beta signatures. Study-wide points: Cumulative public TCR beta family frequency identified CMV carriers with the relevant HLA. Dominant in the ex vivo response were TCR beta clonotypes restricted by HLA-C and specific for CMV.

The CDR3 loop spans 16 amino acids. CDR1 SEHNR and CDR2 FQNEAQ come from the germline V gene (reference sequence). V was cut by 0 bases and J by 9 bases, with 15 bases left in between. This clonotype was detected ten times or more. Its matching antigen is unknown. In TCRdb, the reads were re-called with MiXCR into one record per CDR3 protein. This sample has around 770,000 distinct CDR3 sequences; 25% to 35% occur once, and the top ten carry around 14%. This specimen consisted of cultured CD8+ T cells from PBMCs, obtained from culture after CMV antigen stimulation. This rearrangement joins TRBV7-9 to TRBJ1-6; D remains ambiguous. The clonotype originates from a human donor in good health (CMV status not recorded). Some clones in this sample may be carry-over from other donors' samples. In DNA, the CDR3 is TGTGCCAGCAGCTTAGCGTTGGGCAGGTCGGGTTCACCCCTCCACTTT. It yields the protein CASSLALGRSGSPLHF.